This T cell receptor (beta chain) derives from a study of T-cell reconstitution after alpha-beta-depleted transplantation in children. As it was prepared, the TCRbeta library received unique molecular identifiers. TCRdb itself ran the PCR reads through MiXCR, one entry per CDR3 protein. This sample carries about 980,000 distinct CDR3 sequences, about 30% of them seen once, and the ten largest clones take roughly 30%. J lost 2 bases, V lost 3 bases, and 7 bases had no gene match. The CDR3 covers 15 residues. Germline V gene lookup returns CDR1 DFQATT and CDR2 SNEGSKA (reference sequence). The sequence was obtained from a boy less than two years old who had a stem cell transplant for SCID, so the T cells may come from the graft donor. The J gene is TRBJ1-5, the V gene TRBV20-1; 7 bases are shared with TRBD1. The sequencing used PBMCs, mostly from graft donor cells, collected 360 days after TCRalphabeta/CD19-depleted stem cell transplant. CDR3 sequence: CSARKGQWGNQPQHF. CDR3 DNA sequence: TGCAGTGCTAGGAAGGGACAGTGGGGCAATCAGCCCCAGCATTTT.